These 32 T cell receptor beta chains were sequenced from one sample in a study of T cell changes during pregnancy in multiple sclerosis. The data were produced by immunoSEQ multiplex PCR, yet TCRdb's version contains in-frame clones alone and is incomplete. The sample consists of tens of thousands of clones, around nine tenths of them appearing once. This specimen was CD4+ T cells from peripheral blood mononuclear cells, taken in the third trimester of pregnancy. All receptors derive from a female donor in good health, enrolled as a control in a pregnancy study.

A word on this clone: At one end the junction does not follow the germline gene, possibly because of a read error. The V call is TRBV6-1, the J call TRBJ2-1; 7 bases line up with TRBD1. CDR3 length: 11 residues. Germline CDR1 is MNHNS and CDR2 is SASEGT. The CDR3 region has the DNA TGTGCCACCTTCAATTCGGGACAGCGCATCTTC. Protein: CATFNSGQRIF.

The chain carries TRBV4-1 and TRBJ1-2; D gene uncertain. The CDR3 totals 14 residues. With 4 bases removed from V and 3 bases from J, the gap between germline ends came to 12 bases. The V gene's germline CDR1 is MGHRA and CDR2 YSYEKL. Written as DNA, the CDR3 is TGCGCCAGCAGCCCGCCAGGTAGTGACTATGGCTACACCTTC. This encodes CASSPPGSDYGYTF.

V usage is TRBV6-1 and J usage is TRBJ1-6, with D unresolved. The CDR3 has 12 residues. Per germline, CDR1 MNHNS and CDR2 SASEGT. Trimming cost V 4 bases and J 8 bases, with 6 bases left between them. Here the CDR3 reads CASSALHSPLHF. The CDR3 DNA sequence: TGTGCCAGCAGTGCCCTCCATTCACCCCTCCACTTT.

The J gene is TRBJ2-7, the V gene TRBV5-6; tentative D call: TRBD1 (5 bases). The germline gives CDR1 SGHDT, CDR2 YYEEEE. The CDR3 covers 16 residues. V shed 7 bases and J shed 5 bases, with 25 bases lying between them. The CDR3 reads CASSLSMGQAVHEQYF. The DNA for the CDR3 is TGTGCCAGCTCATTGAGCATGGGGCAGGCGGTCCACGAGCAGTACTTC. The entire variable domain, with the rest obtained from reference TRBV5-6 and TRBJ2-7, is as follows: DAGVTQSPTHLIKTRGQQVTLRCSPKSGHDTVSWYQQALGQGPQFIFQYYEEEERQRGNFPDRFSGHQFPNYSSELNVNALLLGDSALYLCASSLSMGQAVHEQYFGPGTRLTVT.

The V call is TRBV6-1, the J call TRBJ2-7; D unclear. Trimming cost V 6 bases and J 7 bases, with 10 bases left between them. Germline CDR1 is MNHNS and CDR2 is SASEGT. The CDR3 is made up of 11 amino acids. CDR3 region: CASSPVEEQYF. The CDR3 DNA reads TGTGCCAGCAGCCCCGTAGAGGAGCAGTACTTC.

This clone is a singleton in its sample. V is TRBV19 and J is TRBJ1-2; 9 bases are shared with TRBD1. Germline V CDR1 and CDR2: LNHDA, SQIVND (reference sequence). The length of the CDR3 is 13 residues. J lost 8 bases, V lost 4 bases, and 5 bases had no gene match. The CDR3 bases are TGTGCCAGTAGTACGGACAGGGGATCGGGCTACACCTTC. This codes for CASSTDRGSGYTF.

V is TRBV6-5 and J is TRBJ2-6; TRBD1 is a possible D gene (6 bases). Trimming cost V 6 bases and J 2 bases, with 11 bases left between them. Germline-derived CDR1 and CDR2 are MNHEY and SVGAGI. This CDR3 is 15 amino acids long. CDR3 in amino acids: CASRLQGTGANVLTF. The CDR3 nucleotides read TGTGCCAGCAGACTACAGGGAACTGGGGCCAACGTCCTGACTTTC.

This clone was counted once. At one end, the junction sequence differs from germline, possibly due to a read error. This sequence joins TRBV6-1 and TRBJ1-3; D not resolved. Germline CDR1 is MNHNS and CDR2 is SASEGT. The CDR3 spans 14 residues. The CDR3 sequence is CGSLAASSGNTIYF. As DNA, the CDR3 is TGTGGCAGCCTCGCAGCTAGCTCTGGAAACACCATATATTTT.

V and J are TRBV19 and TRBJ2-7; D is uncertain. The CDR3 is 13 amino acids. CDR1 and CDR2 (germline): LNHDA, SQIVND (reference sequence). V lost 3 bases and J 4 bases, leaving 10 bases between the germline ends. The chain's CDR3 is CASSMMAEYEQYF. The CDR3 DNA is TGTGCCAGTAGTATGATGGCAGAATACGAGCAGTACTTC.

This rearrangement joins TRBV5-1 to TRBJ1-3, with 8 bases lining up with TRBD1. CDR1 and CDR2 from the germline V gene are SGHRS and YFSETQ. After removal of 1 base from V and 4 bases from J, the junction contained 10 bases not matched to a gene. CDR3 size: 17 residues. The chain's CDR3 is CASSLNRQGPKGNTIYF. CDR3 DNA sequence: TGCGCCAGCAGCTTGAACCGACAGGGGCCGAAAGGAAACACCATATATTTT.

Turning to this clone: A read error may account for a junction end that differs from germline. The V call is TRBV19, the J call TRBJ1-5, with TRBD1 as a possible D gene (6 bases). Germline CDR1 LNHDA, CDR2 SQIVND (reference sequence). CDR3 size: 14 residues. CDR3 DNA sequence: TGTGCCAGTAGTATACAAGGGGATGGACAGCCTCAGCATTTT. Its protein product is CASSIQGDGQPQHF. The whole variable domain, remainder taken from reference TRBV19 and TRBJ1-5, is DGGITQSPKYLFRKEGQNVTLSCEQNLNHDAMYWYRQDPGQGLRLIYYSQIVNDFQKGDIAEGYSVSREKKESFPLTVTSAQKNPTAFYLCASSIQGDGQPQHFGDGTRLSIL.

This clone was found once. The rearrangement links TRBV15 to TRBJ2-5; 9 nucleotides align to TRBD2. The CDR3 runs to 16 residues. The V gene's germline CDR1 is LNHNV and CDR2 YYDKDF (reference sequence). The trim removed 1 base at V and 1 base at J, leaving 4 bases unmatched. The CDR3 sequence: CATSRGVRGGQETQYF. The CDR3 nucleotides read TGTGCCACCAGCAGAGGGGTGCGGGGGGGCCAAGAGACCCAGTACTTC.

J is TRBJ1-5 and V is TRBV28, with 7 bases fitting TRBD1. This CDR3 is built from 15 residues. In germline, CDR1 is MDHEN, CDR2 SYDVKM. V dropped 3 bases and J dropped 4; count of bases not matched to a gene: 6. The CDR3 loop reads CASSLGQTTNQPQHF. DNA for the CDR3: TGTGCCAGCAGTTTGGGACAGACGACTAATCAGCCCCAGCATTTT. Filled out from reference TRBV28 and TRBJ1-5, the complete variable domain reads DVKVTQSSRYLVKRTGEKVFLECVQDMDHENMFWYRQDPGLGLRLIYFSYDVKMKEKGDIPEGYSVSREKKERFSLILESASTNQTSMYLCASSLGQTTNQPQHFGDGTRLSIL.

The chain has TRBV28 and TRBJ2-7; TRBD2 matches 16 bases. The CDR3 extends over 22 amino acids. Germline CDR1 MDHEN, CDR2 SYDVKM. V shed 3 bases, J shed 5 bases, and the junction held 22 bases outside the gene matches. CDR3 DNA sequence: TGTGCCAGCAGTTTCCCTATTAGGGCCGGGACTAGCGGGAGGGCCGGTCTCCACGAGCAGTACTTC. Translating gives CASSFPIRAGTSGRAGLHEQYF.

The chain links TRBV6-6 to TRBJ2-1; 15 positions match TRBD2. CDR1 is MNHNY and CDR2 is SVGAGI in the germline V gene (reference sequence). The CDR3 totals 16 residues. With 4 bases clipped from V and 7 bases from J, the junction kept 5 bases outside the gene matches. CDR3 residues: CASSSIGLAGGNEQFF. As DNA, the CDR3 is TGTGCCAGCAGTTCCATCGGACTAGCGGGGGGGAATGAGCAGTTCTTC.

The chain combines TRBV11-2 with TRBJ1-3, with no clear D. Germline V gene sequence: CDR1 SGHAT, CDR2 FQNNGV. CDR3 length: 16 residues. V was clipped by 3 bases and J by 4 bases, with 16 bases between them. The CDR3 region is CASSFGIGSAGNTIYF. The DNA for the CDR3 is TGTGCCAGCAGCTTTGGCATCGGGTCCGCGGGAAACACCATATATTTT.

The chain has TRBV5-1 and TRBJ2-3; 9 nucleotides line up with TRBD2. This CDR3 contains 16 residues. CDR1 SGHRS and CDR2 YFSETQ come from the germline V gene. Trimming took 2 bases from V and 6 from J; bases not matched to a gene: 10. The CDR3 region has the DNA TGCGCCAGCAGCTTTGGGTTGGGTAGCGGGAGTGATACGCAGTATTTT. This encodes CASSFGLGSGSDTQYF.

This rearrangement joins TRBV4-1 to TRBJ1-2; D is unresolved. V was trimmed by 0 bases and J by 7 bases, leaving 12 bases between them. Germline V gene lookup returns CDR1 MGHRA and CDR2 YSYEKL. The CDR3 length is 14 residues. The CDR3 nucleotides are TGCGCCAGCAGCCAAGATCCGAGGGAACGTGGCTACACCTTC. Amino acids: CASSQDPRERGYTF.

The chain combines TRBV29-1 with TRBJ2-7; TRBD1 aligns across 9 bases. Germline V gives CDR1 SQVTM, CDR2 ANQGSEA. This CDR3 has 14 amino acids. V was clipped by 6 bases and J by 2 bases; unmatched bases: 8. CDR3 in DNA: TGCAGCGTAGTTGGGACAGGGTTGACCTACGAGCAGTACTTC. Its protein product is CSVVGTGLTYEQYF.

This clone was seen just once. This sample also contains other DNA sequences that code for the same CDR3. The chain joins TRBV19 to TRBJ2-1; D possibly corresponds to TRBD1 (6 bases). The V and J ends lost 6 bases and 0 bases respectively, with 12 bases between them. This CDR3 region has 15 residues. The germline gives CDR1 LNHDA, CDR2 SQIVND (reference sequence). The chain's CDR3 is CASRPDRSSYNEQFF. For the CDR3, the DNA is TGTGCCAGTAGACCCGACAGGAGCTCCTACAATGAGCAGTTCTTC.

The rearrangement links TRBV7-8 to TRBJ1-5, with D possibly TRBD1 on 5 matching bases. The V and J ends lost 1 base and 0 bases respectively, with 10 bases between them. This CDR3 has 16 residues. Germline V CDR1 and CDR2: SGHVS, FQNEAQ. CDR3 sequence: CASSLGGAVSNQPQHF. CDR3 in DNA: TGTGCCAGCAGCTTAGGCGGGGCAGTTAGCAATCAGCCCCAGCATTTT.

The rearrangement links TRBV9 to TRBJ1-6, with D unclear. The V end was cut by 4 bases, the J end by 8 bases, with 10 bases between. Germline V gene sequence: CDR1 SGDLS, CDR2 YYNGEE. The CDR3 spans 13 residues. CDR3 residues: CASSTRHDSPLHF. CDR3 nucleotide sequence: TGTGCCAGCAGCACTCGACACGATTCACCCCTCCACTTT.

The chain uses TRBV19 and TRBJ2-7; D possibly corresponds to TRBD2 (6 bases). V lost 0 bases and J lost 1, with 10 bases in between. Per germline, CDR1 LNHDA and CDR2 SQIVND (reference sequence). The CDR3 extends over 15 amino acids. The CDR3 here is CASSIEAGPSYEQYF. The CDR3 DNA reads TGTGCCAGTAGTATAGAGGCGGGGCCATCCTACGAGCAGTACTTC.

This chain joins TRBV2 and TRBJ2-7; D is perhaps TRBD1 (6 bases). CDR3 length: 14 residues. The germline V gene has CDR1 SNHLY and CDR2 FYNNEI. V was pared by 7 bases and J by 1 base, with 14 bases between. For the CDR3, the DNA is TGTGCCAGCACGTACCGGCAGGGGTCCTACGAGCAGTACTTC. Protein: CASTYRQGSYEQYF. Using reference TRBV2 and TRBJ2-7 for the parts outside the CDR3, the full variable domain is EPEVTQTPSHQVTQMGQEVILRCVPISNHLYFYWYRQILGQKVEFLVSFYNNEISEKSEIFDDQFSVERPDGSNFTLKIRSTKLEDSAMYFCASTYRQGSYEQYFGPGTRLTVT.

The chain has TRBV11-2 and TRBJ1-2; 9 bases fit TRBD1. V lost 4 bases to trimming and J lost 1 base; unmatched junction nucleotides: 16. Germline V gene sequence: CDR1 SGHAT, CDR2 FQNNGV. CDR3 length: 19 amino acids. CDR3 region: CASSSTLTNTGGGNYGYTF. CDR3 in DNA: TGTGCCAGCAGCTCGACACTAACCAACACAGGGGGCGGTAACTATGGCTACACCTTC.

The chain is built from TRBV30 and TRBJ1-2, with a possible D match to TRBD1 (5 bases). V was pared by 2 bases and J by 4 bases, with 23 bases between. The CDR3 contains 17 residues. From germline, CDR1 is GTSNPN and CDR2 SVGIG (reference sequence). CDR3 in amino acids: CAWSPSWSLGGPYGYTF. As DNA, the CDR3 is TGTGCCTGGAGTCCCAGCTGGAGCCTCGGGGGTCCCTATGGCTACACCTTC. Full variable domain (missing parts from reference TRBV30 and TRBJ1-2): SQTIHQWPATLVQPVGSPLSLECTVEGTSNPNLYWYRQAAGRGLQLLFYSVGIGQISSEVPQNLSASRPQDRQFILSSKKLLLSDSGFYLCAWSPSWSLGGPYGYTFGSGTRLTVV.

This clone was observed once. This chain joins TRBV5-1 and TRBJ2-1, with TRBD2 matching 11 bases. CDR1 and CDR2 from the germline V gene are SGHRS and YFSETQ. CDR3 size: 17 residues. Trimming removed 4 bases from V and 2 bases from J; junction bases left unmatched: 8. The CDR3 nucleotides are TGCGCCAGCAGCACAGGGACTAGCGGACTAACCTACAATGAGCAGTTCTTC. Translating it yields CASSTGTSGLTYNEQFF.

The rearrangement uses TRBV2 and TRBJ2-7; D may be TRBD1 (6 bases). The germline gives CDR1 SNHLY, CDR2 FYNNEI. This CDR3 has 11 amino acids. Trimming took off 8 bases at V and 12 bases at J, with 17 bases between the two ends. The CDR3 here is CASGMGQLPYF. CDR3 DNA sequence: TGTGCCAGCGGAATGGGACAACTCCCGTACTTC. Together with reference TRBV2 and TRBJ2-7, the CDR3 gives the full variable domain: EPEVTQTPSHQVTQMGQEVILRCVPISNHLYFYWYRQILGQKVEFLVSFYNNEISEKSEIFDDQFSVERPDGSNFTLKIRSTKLEDSAMYFCASGMGQLPYFGPGTRLTVT.

J is TRBJ1-5 and V is TRBV28; no clear D. Germline CDR1 is MDHEN and CDR2 is SYDVKM. The CDR3 spans 16 residues. Trimming shortened V by 7 bases and J by 3 bases, and 19 bases separated the two germline ends. CDR3 in amino acids: CASTQTRAGNNQPQHF. The CDR3 nucleotides read TGTGCCAGCACCCAAACGCGGGCCGGCAACAATCAGCCCCAGCATTTT.

The chain uses TRBV5-1 and TRBJ2-1; 7 bases line up with TRBD2. The CDR3 spans 15 residues. The germline CDR1 and CDR2 sequences are SGHRS and YFSETQ. V was pared by 1 base and J by 4 bases, with 5 bases of the junction left unmatched. This CDR3 is CASSLQSGVYNEQFF. CDR3 coding DNA: TGCGCCAGCAGCTTGCAAAGCGGGGTTTACAATGAGCAGTTCTTC.

The chain links TRBV7-9 to TRBJ2-7, with D possibly matching TRBD1 (6 bases). The CDR3 has 13 amino acids. With 4 bases removed from V and 2 bases from J, the gap between germline ends came to 9 bases. In germline, CDR1 is SEHNR, CDR2 FQNEAQ (reference sequence). The CDR3 sequence: CASSSGHAYEQYF. CDR3 nucleotides: TGTGCCAGCAGCTCGGGACATGCCTACGAGCAGTACTTC.

This sequence joins TRBV5-1 and TRBJ2-1; 9 bases align to TRBD1. This CDR3 is built from 15 residues. V was pared by 4 bases and J by 4 bases, with 6 bases of the junction left unmatched. Germline CDR1 and CDR2: SGHRS and YFSETQ. CDR3 sequence reads: CASSAGTGIYNEQFF. In DNA form, the CDR3 reads TGCGCCAGCAGCGCGGGGACAGGGATATACAATGAGCAGTTCTTC.